Shown below are 18 T cell receptor beta chains from a single sample sequenced in a study of T cell responses to AZD1222 COVID-19 vaccine. Here immunoSEQ multiplex PCR was the method, and the copy in TCRdb shows in-frame clones only, minus some. The table shows approximately 170,000 clones, with approximately 95% occurring only once. The sample consisted of peripheral blood, taken on day 0 of AZD1222 vaccination. These receptor sequences come from an adult in good health.

Here the CDR3 DNA reads TGTGCCAGCAGCTGGGACAGCTATAATTCACCCCTCCACTTT. This translates into CASSWDSYNSPLHF. This sequence joins TRBV5-4 and TRBJ1-6; 7 bases align to TRBD1. V was clipped by 3 bases and J by 3 bases; unmatched bases: 0. Germline V CDR1 and CDR2: SGHNT, YYREEE (reference sequence). The CDR3 has 14 residues.

The V gene is TRBV2, the J gene TRBJ1-6; maybe TRBD1 (5 bases). This CDR3 contains 18 residues. V gave up 6 bases and J gave up 0 bases, with 18 bases separating them. Germline CDR1 SNHLY, CDR2 FYNNEI. The CDR3 loop is CASSLPDRRSSYNSPLHF. DNA of the CDR3: TGTGCCAGCAGCCTACCCGACAGAAGGAGCTCCTATAATTCACCCCTCCACTTT.

The V call is TRBV11-3, the J call TRBJ2-5; tentative D call: TRBD2 (7 bases). Germline V gene lookup returns CDR1 SGHNT and CDR2 YENEEA. The CDR3 sequence is 17 residues long. Trimming removed 1 base at V and 4 bases at J, with 19 bases between. The CDR3 coding sequence is TGTGCCAGCAGCTTAGGGCGGGGGCGAGGCCCCACAGAGACCCAGTACTTC. It is translated as CASSLGRGRGPTETQYF.

The chain has TRBV18 and TRBJ2-7; 7 bases line up with TRBD1. The germline V gene has CDR1 KGHSH and CDR2 LQKENI. The ends lost 2 bases at V and 2 bases at J; junction bases unmatched: 6. The CDR3 totals 15 residues. Here the CDR3 DNA reads TGTGCCAGCTCACCATTAGGGGGCCCAACCTACGAGCAGTACTTC. Translating it yields CASSPLGGPTYEQYF.

This clone has just a few counts. The chain carries TRBV6-6 and TRBJ1-1; 8 bases are a match to TRBD1. V was pared by 2 bases and J by 3 bases, with 2 bases of the junction left unmatched. Germline V gene sequence: CDR1 MNHNY, CDR2 SVGAGI (reference sequence). The CDR3 consists of 14 residues. Written as DNA, the CDR3 is TGTGCCAGCAGTTACCAGGGGGCGGACACTGAAGCTTTCTTT. Residues: CASSYQGADTEAFF.

V is TRBV12-3 or TRBV12-4 and J is TRBJ1-1; TRBD1 might be the D (5 bases). The CDR3 runs to 11 residues. V was trimmed by 6 bases and J by 5 bases, leaving 7 bases between them. This CDR3 is CASSQGTEAFF. For the CDR3, the DNA is TGTGCCAGCAGCCAGGGAACTGAAGCTTTCTTT.

This clone was counted between two and nine times. CDR3 in DNA: TGTGCCACCAGCAGCGAGAACACTGAAGCTTTCTTT. As protein: CATSSENTEAFF. The chain has TRBV15 and TRBJ1-1; no clear D. The CDR3 loop spans 12 amino acids. Germline-derived CDR1 and CDR2 are LNHNV and YYDKDF (reference sequence). V dropped 3 bases and J dropped 1 base, with 3 bases sitting between them.

The rearrangement links TRBV18 to TRBJ2-7; no clear D gene. This CDR3 is built from 13 residues. V was shortened by 3 bases and J by 3 bases, with 9 bases between the two germline ends. Germline V lookup: CDR1 KGHSH, CDR2 LQKENI. CDR3 in amino acids: CASSPKENYEQYF. The CDR3 bases are TGTGCCAGCTCACCCAAGGAAAACTACGAGCAGTACTTC.

The chain is built from TRBV27 and TRBJ2-1, with 13 bases matching TRBD2. With 5 bases clipped from V and 7 bases from J, the junction kept 2 bases outside the gene matches. This CDR3 has 14 amino acids. CDR1 is MNHEY and CDR2 is SMNVEV in the germline V gene (reference sequence). CDR3 protein: CASSGTSGANEQFF. For the CDR3, the DNA is TGTGCCAGCAGTGGGACTAGCGGGGCGAATGAGCAGTTCTTC.

The J gene is TRBJ2-1, the V gene TRBV15; D is ambiguous. Deletions cut 1 base from V and 4 bases from J, with 8 bases between. The CDR3 extends over 14 amino acids. Germline V gene data show CDR1 as LNHNV and CDR2 as YYDKDF (reference sequence). CDR3 coding DNA: TGTGCCACCAGCAGAGGGGATGGGTACAATGAGCAGTTCTTC. It yields the protein CATSRGDGYNEQFF.

This sequence joins TRBV12-3 or TRBV12-4 and TRBJ2-2; possibly TRBD1 for D (6 bases). V was pared by 5 bases and J by 7 bases, with 8 bases between. This CDR3 is 12 amino acids long. The CDR3 region is CASSQGYGELFF. DNA for the CDR3: TGTGCCAGCAGTCAGGGGTACGGGGAGCTGTTTTTT.

The chain has TRBV7-9 and TRBJ2-1; a possible D gene is TRBD2 (5 bases). The ends were cut back, 5 bases at V and 10 bases at J, with 12 bases in the middle. The germline V gene has CDR1 SEHNR and CDR2 FQNEAQ (reference sequence). This CDR3 is built from 12 residues. Here the CDR3 reads CASSPGASEQFF. CDR3 bases: TGTGCCAGCAGCCCAGGAGCTAGCGAGCAGTTCTTC.

Details on this clone: The same CDR3 can be traced to other DNA sequences in this sample. J is TRBJ1-1 and V is TRBV19, with D perhaps matching TRBD1 (5 bases). This CDR3 spans 12 amino acids. CDR1 is LNHDA and CDR2 is SQIVND in the germline V gene (reference sequence). Trimming left V 7 bases short and J 1 base short, with 7 bases between. CDR3 nucleotide sequence: TGTGCCAGTAAAAGGGGGAACACTGAAGCTTTCTTT. As protein: CASKRGNTEAFF.

This clone was detected once. This chain connects TRBV25-1 to TRBJ1-1; 7 nucleotides match TRBD1. CDR1 and CDR2 (germline): MGHDK, SYGVNS. The V gene end was trimmed by 4 bases and the J gene end by 10 bases; junction bases not matched to a gene: 3. CDR3 length: 11 residues. The chain's CDR3 is CASSGDSGAFF. The CDR3 nucleotides are TGTGCCAGCAGTGGGGACAGCGGAGCTTTCTTT.

The rearrangement links TRBV6-6 to TRBJ2-7; TRBD2 matches at 8 bases. The CDR3 extends over 14 amino acids. Trimming cost V 2 bases and J 3 bases; bases outside gene matches: 3. Germline V gives CDR1 MNHNY, CDR2 SVGAGI (reference sequence). This chain's CDR3 is CASSYAGGFYEQYF. The CDR3 bases are TGTGCCAGCAGTTACGCGGGGGGATTCTACGAGCAGTACTTC.

Written as DNA, the CDR3 is TGTGCCAGCAGCTCTAATGACAGGGCTTCTGGGGCCAACGTCCTGACTTTC. This encodes CASSSNDRASGANVLTF. The chain links TRBV7-9 to TRBJ2-6; TRBD1 agrees at 7 bases. CDR1 is SEHNR and CDR2 is FQNEAQ in the germline V gene (reference sequence). The CDR3 extends over 17 amino acids. V was pared by 4 bases and J by 1 base, with 7 bases of the junction left unmatched.

This clone came up a few times. V is TRBV4-1 and J is TRBJ2-7; TRBD1 might be the D (5 bases). Trimming stripped 2 bases from V and 4 bases from J, with 15 bases between. The CDR3 runs to 15 residues. Germline V gene lookup returns CDR1 MGHRA and CDR2 YSYEKL. The CDR3 DNA reads TGCGCCAGCAGCCAAACGAAATCAGGGTCATACGAGCAGTACTTC. Its translation: CASSQTKSGSYEQYF.

The chain is built from TRBV7-9 and TRBJ2-1, with D possibly called TRBD1 or TRBD2 (7 bases each). The CDR3 contains 16 residues. V was pared by 5 bases and J by 4 bases, with 18 bases between. Germline V CDR1 and CDR2: SEHNR, FQNEAQ (reference sequence). CDR3 DNA sequence: TGTGCCAGCAGCCACAAGGGGGCTAGCGGATACAATGAGCAGTTCTTC. This sequence encodes CASSHKGASGYNEQFF.